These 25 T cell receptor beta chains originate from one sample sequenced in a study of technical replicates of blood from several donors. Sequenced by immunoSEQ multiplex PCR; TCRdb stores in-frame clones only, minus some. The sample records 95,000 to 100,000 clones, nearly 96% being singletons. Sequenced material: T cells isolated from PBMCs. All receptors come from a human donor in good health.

This CDR3 reads CASSQDPTDEQYF. The CDR3 nucleotides are TGTGCCAGCAGCCAGGACCCGACAGACGAGCAGTACTTC. This sequence joins TRBV4-2 and TRBJ2-7; maybe TRBD1 (5 bases). The germline gives CDR1 LGHNA, CDR2 YNFKEQ. V lost 3 bases, J lost 5 bases, and 11 bases lay in between. This CDR3 is built from 13 residues.

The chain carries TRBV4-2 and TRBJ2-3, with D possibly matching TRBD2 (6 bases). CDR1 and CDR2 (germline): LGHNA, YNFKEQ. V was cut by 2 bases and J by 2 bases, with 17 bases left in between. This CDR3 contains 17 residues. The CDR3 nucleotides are TGTGCCAGCAGCCAACCTTGGGGCGGGGACTCCACAGATACGCAGTATTTT. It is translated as CASSQPWGGDSTDTQYF.

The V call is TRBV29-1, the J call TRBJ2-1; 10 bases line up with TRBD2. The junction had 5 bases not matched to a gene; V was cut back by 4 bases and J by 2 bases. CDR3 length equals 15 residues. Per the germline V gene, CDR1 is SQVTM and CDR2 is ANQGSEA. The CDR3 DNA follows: TGCAGCGTTGTCCCTAGCGGGAGCCCCTACAATGAGCAGTTCTTC. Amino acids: CSVVPSGSPYNEQFF.

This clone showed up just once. The CDR3 DNA follows: TGTGCCAGCAGCAAGGGGGCGAACACCGGGGAGCTGTTTTTT. Protein product: CASSKGANTGELFF. The chain recombines TRBV9 with TRBJ2-2, with D perhaps matching TRBD1 (6 bases). The germline gives CDR1 SGDLS, CDR2 YYNGEE. V shed 4 bases and J shed 0 bases, with 7 bases lying between them. This CDR3 is built from 14 residues.

CDR3 DNA sequence: TGTGCCAGCAGAGAGACCGGACGGGAGAACACTGAAGCTTTCTTT. Its translation: CASRETGRENTEAFF. This rearrangement joins TRBV2 to TRBJ1-1; no clear D gene. The CDR3 loop spans 15 amino acids. The V end was cut by 6 bases, the J end by 1 base, with 15 bases between. Per germline, CDR1 SNHLY and CDR2 FYNNEI.

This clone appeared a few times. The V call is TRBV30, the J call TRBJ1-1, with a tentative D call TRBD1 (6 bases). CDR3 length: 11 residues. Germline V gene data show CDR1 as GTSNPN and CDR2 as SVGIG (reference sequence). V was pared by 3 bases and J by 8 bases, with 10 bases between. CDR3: CAWRETGEAFF. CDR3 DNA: TGTGCCTGGAGAGAAACAGGGGAAGCTTTCTTT.

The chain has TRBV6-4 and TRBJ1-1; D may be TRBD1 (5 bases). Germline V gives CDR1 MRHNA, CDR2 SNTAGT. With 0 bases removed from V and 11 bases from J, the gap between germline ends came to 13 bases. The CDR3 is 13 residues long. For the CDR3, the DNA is TGTGCCAGCAGTGACTCGAACGGGGGTCGGGCTTTCTTT. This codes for CASSDSNGGRAFF.

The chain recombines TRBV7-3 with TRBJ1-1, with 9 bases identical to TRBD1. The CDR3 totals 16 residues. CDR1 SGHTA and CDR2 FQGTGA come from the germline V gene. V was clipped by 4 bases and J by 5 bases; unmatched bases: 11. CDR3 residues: CASSSRTGVSYTEAFF. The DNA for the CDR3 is TGTGCCAGCAGCTCTAGGACAGGGGTCTCTTATACTGAAGCTTTCTTT.

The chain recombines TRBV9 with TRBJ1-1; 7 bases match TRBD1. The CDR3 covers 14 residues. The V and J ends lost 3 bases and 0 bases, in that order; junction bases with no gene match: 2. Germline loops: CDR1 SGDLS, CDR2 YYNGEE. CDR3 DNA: TGTGCCAGCAGCGCCACAGGGGTGAACACTGAAGCTTTCTTT. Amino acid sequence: CASSATGVNTEAFF.

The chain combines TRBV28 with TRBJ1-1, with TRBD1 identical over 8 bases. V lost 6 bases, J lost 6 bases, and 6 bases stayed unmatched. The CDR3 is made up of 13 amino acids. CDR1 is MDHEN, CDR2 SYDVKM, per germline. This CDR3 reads CASRDRAAAEAFF. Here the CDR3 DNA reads TGTGCCAGCAGGGACAGGGCGGCCGCTGAAGCTTTCTTT. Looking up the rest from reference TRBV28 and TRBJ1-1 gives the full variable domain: DVKVTQSSRYLVKRTGEKVFLECVQDMDHENMFWYRQDPGLGLRLIYFSYDVKMKEKGDIPEGYSVSREKKERFSLILESASTNQTSMYLCASRDRAAAEAFFGQGTRLTVV.

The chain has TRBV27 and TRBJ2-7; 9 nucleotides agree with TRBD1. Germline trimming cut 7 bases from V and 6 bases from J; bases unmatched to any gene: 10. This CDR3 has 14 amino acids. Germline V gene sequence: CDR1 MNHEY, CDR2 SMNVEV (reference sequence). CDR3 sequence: CASTFGTGRGEQYF. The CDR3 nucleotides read TGTGCCAGCACCTTCGGGACAGGGAGAGGCGAGCAGTACTTC.

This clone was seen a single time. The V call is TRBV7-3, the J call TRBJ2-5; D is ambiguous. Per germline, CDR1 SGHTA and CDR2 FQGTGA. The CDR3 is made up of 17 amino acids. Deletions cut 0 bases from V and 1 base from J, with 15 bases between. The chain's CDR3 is CASSLTRSRASQETQYF. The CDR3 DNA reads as TGTGCCAGCAGCTTAACTAGATCTAGAGCGAGCCAAGAGACCCAGTACTTC.

CDR3 DNA: TGTGCCAGCAGCCTCCGGGAGGGGATAGGAAACACCATATATTTT. Its translation is CASSLREGIGNTIYF. The rearrangement joins TRBV4-2 to TRBJ1-3, with a possible D match to TRBD1 (5 bases). Trimming pared 4 bases from V and 4 bases from J, leaving 14 bases between. Germline V gene sequence: CDR1 LGHNA, CDR2 YNFKEQ. There are 15 residues in the CDR3.

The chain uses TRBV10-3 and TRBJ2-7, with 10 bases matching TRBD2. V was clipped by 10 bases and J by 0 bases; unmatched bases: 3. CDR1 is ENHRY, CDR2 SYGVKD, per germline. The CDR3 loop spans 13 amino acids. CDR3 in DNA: TGTGCCACAGGACTAGCGGACTCCTACGAGCAGTACTTC. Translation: CATGLADSYEQYF.

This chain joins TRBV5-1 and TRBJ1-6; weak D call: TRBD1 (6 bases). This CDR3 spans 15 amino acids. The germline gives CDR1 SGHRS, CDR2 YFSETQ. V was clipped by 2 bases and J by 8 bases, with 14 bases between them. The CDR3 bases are TGCGCCAGCAGCTTACTGTTACAGGGTGATTCACCCCTCCACTTT. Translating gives CASSLLLQGDSPLHF.

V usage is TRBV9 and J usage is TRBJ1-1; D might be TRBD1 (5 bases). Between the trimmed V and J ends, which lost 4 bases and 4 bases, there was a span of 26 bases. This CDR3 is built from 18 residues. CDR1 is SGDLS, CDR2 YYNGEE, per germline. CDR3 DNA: TGTGCCAGCAGCCTTTCGCCCATCCCCGACCTGGGGGGCACTGAAGCTTTCTTT. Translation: CASSLSPIPDLGGTEAFF.

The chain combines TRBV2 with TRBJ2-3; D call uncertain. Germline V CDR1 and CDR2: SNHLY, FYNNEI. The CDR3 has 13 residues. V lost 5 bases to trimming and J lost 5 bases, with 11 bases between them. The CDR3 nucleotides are TGTGCCAGCAGTCCTCTCCTCCGAGATACGCAGTATTTT. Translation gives CASSPLLRDTQYF. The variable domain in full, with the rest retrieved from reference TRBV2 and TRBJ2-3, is EPEVTQTPSHQVTQMGQEVILRCVPISNHLYFYWYRQILGQKVEFLVSFYNNEISEKSEIFDDQFSVERPDGSNFTLKIRSTKLEDSAMYFCASSPLLRDTQYFGPGTRLTVL.

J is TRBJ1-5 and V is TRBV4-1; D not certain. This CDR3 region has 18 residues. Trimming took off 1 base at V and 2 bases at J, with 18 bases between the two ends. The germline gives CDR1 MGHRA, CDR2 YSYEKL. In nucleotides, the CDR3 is TGCGCCAGCAGCCAAGTCAGAGCAGGCCTATTCGGCAATCAGCCCCAGCATTTT. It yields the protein CASSQVRAGLFGNQPQHF.

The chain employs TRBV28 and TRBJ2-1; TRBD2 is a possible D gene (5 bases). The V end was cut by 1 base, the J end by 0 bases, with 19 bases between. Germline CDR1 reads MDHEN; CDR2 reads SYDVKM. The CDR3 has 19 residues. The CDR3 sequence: CASSLLRLAERSSYNEQFF. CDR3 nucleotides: TGTGCCAGCAGTTTATTGCGGCTAGCCGAAAGAAGCTCCTACAATGAGCAGTTCTTC.

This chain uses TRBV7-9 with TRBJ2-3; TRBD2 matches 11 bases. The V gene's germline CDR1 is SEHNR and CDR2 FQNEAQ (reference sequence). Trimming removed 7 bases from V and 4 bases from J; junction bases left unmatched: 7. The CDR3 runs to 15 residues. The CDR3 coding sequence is TGTGCCAGCACCAAAGTGGGACTAGCGGCAGATACGCAGTATTTT. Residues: CASTKVGLAADTQYF.

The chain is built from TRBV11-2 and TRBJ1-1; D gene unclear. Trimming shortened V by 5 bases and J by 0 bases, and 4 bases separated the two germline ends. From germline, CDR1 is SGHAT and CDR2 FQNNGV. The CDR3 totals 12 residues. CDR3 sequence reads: CASSLLNTEAFF. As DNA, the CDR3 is TGTGCCAGCAGCCTACTGAACACTGAAGCTTTCTTT. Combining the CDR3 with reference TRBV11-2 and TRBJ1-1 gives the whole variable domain EAGVAQSPRYKIIEKRQSVAFWCNPISGHATLYWYQQILGQGPKLLIQFQNNGVVDDSQLPKDRFSAERLKGVDSTLKIQPAKLEDSAVYLCASSLLNTEAFFGQGTRLTVV.

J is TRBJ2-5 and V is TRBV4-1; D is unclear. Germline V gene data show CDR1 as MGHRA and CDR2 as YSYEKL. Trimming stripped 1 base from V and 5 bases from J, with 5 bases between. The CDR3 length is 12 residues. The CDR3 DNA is TGCGCCAGCAGCCAAGGGCGGGAGACCCAGTACTTC. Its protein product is CASSQGRETQYF.

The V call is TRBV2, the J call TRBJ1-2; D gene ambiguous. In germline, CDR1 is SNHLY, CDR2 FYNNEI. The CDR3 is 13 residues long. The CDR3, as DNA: TGTGCGTCTACCCGTCCCCTGGAGGGAGGCTACACCTTC. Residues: CASTRPLEGGYTF.

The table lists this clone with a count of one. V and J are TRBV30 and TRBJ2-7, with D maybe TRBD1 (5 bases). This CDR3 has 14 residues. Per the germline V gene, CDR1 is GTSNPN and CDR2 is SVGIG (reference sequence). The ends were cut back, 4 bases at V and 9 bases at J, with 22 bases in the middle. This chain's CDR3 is CAWNLKSRGQGQYF. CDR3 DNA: TGTGCCTGGAACCTCAAATCTAGGGGTCAGGGGCAGTACTTC. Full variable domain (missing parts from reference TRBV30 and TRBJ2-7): SQTIHQWPATLVQPVGSPLSLECTVEGTSNPNLYWYRQAAGRGLQLLFYSVGIGQISSEVPQNLSASRPQDRQFILSSKKLLLSDSGFYLCAWNLKSRGQGQYFGPGTRLTVT.

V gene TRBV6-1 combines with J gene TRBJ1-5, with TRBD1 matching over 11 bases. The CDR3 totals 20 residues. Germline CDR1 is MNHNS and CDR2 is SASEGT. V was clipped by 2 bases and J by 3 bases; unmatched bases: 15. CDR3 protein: CASSEFFGEWGQGVNQPQHF. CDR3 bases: TGTGCCAGCAGTGAATTTTTCGGTGAATGGGGACAGGGGGTCAATCAGCCCCAGCATTTT.